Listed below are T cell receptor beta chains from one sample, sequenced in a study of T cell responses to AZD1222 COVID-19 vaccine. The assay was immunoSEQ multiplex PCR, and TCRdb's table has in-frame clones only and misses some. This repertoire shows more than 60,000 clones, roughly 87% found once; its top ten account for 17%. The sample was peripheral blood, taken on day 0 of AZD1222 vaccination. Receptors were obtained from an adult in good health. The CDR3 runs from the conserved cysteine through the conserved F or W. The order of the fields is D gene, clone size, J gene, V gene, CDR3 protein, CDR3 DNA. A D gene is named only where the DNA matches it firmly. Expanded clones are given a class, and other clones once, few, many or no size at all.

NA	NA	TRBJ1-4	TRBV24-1	CATSRRLVNEKLFF	TGTGCCACCAGTCGTAGATTGGTTAATGAAAAACTGTTTTTT
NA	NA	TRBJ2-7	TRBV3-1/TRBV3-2	CASTPGHLSSYEQYF	TGTGCCAGCACACCGGGGCATTTGAGCTCCTACGAGCAGTACTTC
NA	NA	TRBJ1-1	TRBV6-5	CASSYSGRVTEAFF	TGTGCCAGCAGTTACTCGGGCAGGGTCACTGAAGCTTTCTTT
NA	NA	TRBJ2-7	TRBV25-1	CATRRSGLRSSEQYF	TGTGCCACCCGACGATCCGGACTGAGGTCGTCCGAGCAGTACTTC
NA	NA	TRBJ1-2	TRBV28	CASSPPGGGFSYGYTF	TGTGCCAGCAGTCCCCCCGGGGGGGGGTTTAGCTATGGCTACACCTTC
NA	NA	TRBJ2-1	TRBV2	CASSEAPSAYNEQFF	TGTGCCAGCAGTGAAGCGCCTAGCGCCTACAATGAGCAGTTCTTC
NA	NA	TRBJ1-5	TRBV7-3	CASSRVADRSSNQPQHF	TGTGCCAGCAGCCGAGTTGCGGACCGGTCTAGCAATCAGCCCCAGCATTTT
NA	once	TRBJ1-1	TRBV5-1	CASSLDGGAGTEAFF	TGCGCCAGCAGCTTGGATGGGGGCGCGGGGACTGAAGCTTTCTTT
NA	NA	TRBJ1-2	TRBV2	CASSPRGDYGYTF	TGTGCCAGCAGTCCCAGGGGTGACTATGGCTACACCTTC
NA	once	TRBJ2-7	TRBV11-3	CASSHSGKAYEQYF	TGTGCCAGCAGCCACTCAGGGAAGGCCTACGAGCAGTACTTC
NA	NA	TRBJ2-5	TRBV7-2	CASSPGLAAQETQYF	TGTGCCAGCAGCCCCGGGTTGGCGGCTCAGGAGACCCAGTACTTC
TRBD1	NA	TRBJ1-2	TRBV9	CASSVNPTGVPLNF	TGTGCCAGCAGCGTAAACCCGACAGGGGTGCCCCTGAACTTC
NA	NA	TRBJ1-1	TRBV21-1	CASSKGKQGGKLNTEAFF	TGTGCCAGCAGCAAAGGGAAACAGGGGGGTAAGTTGAACACTGAAGCTTTCTTT
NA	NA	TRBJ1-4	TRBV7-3	CASSLTFAGVGANEKLFF	TGTGCCAGCAGCTTAACGTTTGCGGGTGTGGGTGCTAATGAAAAACTGTTTTTT
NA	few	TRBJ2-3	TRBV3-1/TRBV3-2	CASSQETGLSLITDTQYF	TGTGCCAGCAGCCAAGAAACGGGACTCTCACTGATCACAGATACGCAGTATTTT
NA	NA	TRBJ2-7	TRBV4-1	CASSQDLSSSYEQYF	TGCGCCAGCAGCCAAGACCTTTCTAGCTCCTACGAGCAGTACTTC
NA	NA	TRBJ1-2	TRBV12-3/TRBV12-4	CASSFDSLSYTF	TGTGCCAGCAGTTTCGACTCACTCTCTTACACCTTC
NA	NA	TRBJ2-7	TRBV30	CAWRAQSLSYEQYF	TGTGCCTGGAGGGCCCAAAGCCTCTCCTACGAGCAGTACTTC
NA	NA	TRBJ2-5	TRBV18	CASSPTTISNLGETQYF	TGTGCCAGCTCACCTACCACTATCTCTAACCTGGGAGAGACCCAGTACTTC
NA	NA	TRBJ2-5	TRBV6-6	CASTPWGYQETQYF	TGTGCCAGCACTCCATGGGGTTACCAAGAGACCCAGTACTTC
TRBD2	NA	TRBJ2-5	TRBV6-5	CASSYQTSGGRETQYF	TGTGCCAGCAGTTACCAGACTAGCGGGGGTCGAGAGACCCAGTACTTC
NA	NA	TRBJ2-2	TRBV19	CASRGISGDEAGELFF	TGTGCCAGTAGGGGTATTTCAGGGGATGAAGCCGGGGAGCTGTTTTTT